This TCR beta chain was sequenced for a study of CD8 T cells in Susac syndrome. Whole-study context: Susac syndrome patients were untreated, on corticosteroids with some adding intravenous immunoglobulin, or on intravenous immunoglobulin only. General study points: Susac syndrome CD8+ repertoires were clonally expanded, most strongly in CD8+ TEMRA cells.

A single count supports this clonotype. Its antigen is currently unknown. CDR3 length: 14 amino acids. The V gene lost 5 bases and the J gene lost 1 base, with 14 bases spanning the gap. The V gene's germline CDR1 is DFQATT and CDR2 SNEGSKA (reference sequence). An amount of RNA that ranged from roughly 0.45 to 1 ug was reverse transcribed with random hexamers. MiXCR, applied by TCRdb to the immunoSEQ multiplex PCR reads, yields one record per CDR3 protein. The top ten clones hold 0.41% of a sample with 85,000 to 120,000 distinct CDR3 sequences, around 94% of them seen once. Sequencing targeted TCR beta in blood CD8+ and CD4+ T cells. The CD8+ and CD4+ T cells were isolated magnetically using a negative isolation approach, whereas the TEMRA cells were enriched by FACS.

The chain joins TRBV20-1 to TRBJ1-1, with D possibly matching TRBD1 (6 bases). The TCR was taken from a human donor with Susac syndrome. The sample taken for sequencing was CD8+ T cells from PBMCs. The chain's CDR3 is CSAEDGGGNTEAFF. The CDR3 DNA reads as TGCAGTGCTGAGGATGGGGGCGGGAACACTGAAGCTTTCTTT.